This T cell receptor beta chain was sequenced for a study of T-cell memory formation after mild COVID-19. About the research overall: Clustering of TCRs was largely donor specific.

Findings and caveats of the study: The main location of contracting CD4+ clones was CM and EM, and that of contracting CD8+ clones was EMRA.

TCRdb called the 5' RACE reads again in MiXCR, with one record for every CDR3 protein. The sample has about 290,000 distinct CDR3 sequences; about 15% are singletons. The J segment lost 3 bases and the V segment lost 8 bases, leaving 1 base of the junction unmatched. CDR1 and CDR2 (germline): MNHNS, SASEGT. The CDR3 runs 14 residues. There are a few counts of this clonotype. What it binds is not known. The gene calls are TRBV6-1 and TRBJ2-2; 12 nucleotides line up with TRBD2. The sequence derives from a man aged 18 to 29 who had mild COVID-19 (a few samples of this study predate the infection). Cell type and time point are not known. Sequenced material: PBMCs or a T cell subset sorted from them (not recorded which). The CDR3 region is CASRLAGDTGELFF. Written as DNA, the CDR3 is TGTGCCAGCCGACTAGCGGGGGACACCGGGGAGCTGTTTTTT.